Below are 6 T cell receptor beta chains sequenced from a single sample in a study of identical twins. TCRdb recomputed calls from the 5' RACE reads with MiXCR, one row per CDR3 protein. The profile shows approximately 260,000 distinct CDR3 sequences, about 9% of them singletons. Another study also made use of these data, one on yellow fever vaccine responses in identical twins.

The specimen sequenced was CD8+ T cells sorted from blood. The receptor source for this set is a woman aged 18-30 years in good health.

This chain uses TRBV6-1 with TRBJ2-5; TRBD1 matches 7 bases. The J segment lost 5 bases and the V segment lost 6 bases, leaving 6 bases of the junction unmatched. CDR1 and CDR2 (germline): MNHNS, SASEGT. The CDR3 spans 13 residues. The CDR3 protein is CASSQGEVETQYF. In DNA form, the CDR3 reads TGTGCCAGCAGCCAGGGGGAAGTCGAGACCCAGTACTTC.

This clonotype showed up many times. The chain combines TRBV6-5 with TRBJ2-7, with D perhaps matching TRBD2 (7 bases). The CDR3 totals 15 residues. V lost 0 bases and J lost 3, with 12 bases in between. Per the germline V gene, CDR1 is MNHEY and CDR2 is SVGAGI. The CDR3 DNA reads TGTGCCAGCAGTTACTCGAGGGGGGGCGGCTACGAGCAGTACTTC. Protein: CASSYSRGGGYEQYF.

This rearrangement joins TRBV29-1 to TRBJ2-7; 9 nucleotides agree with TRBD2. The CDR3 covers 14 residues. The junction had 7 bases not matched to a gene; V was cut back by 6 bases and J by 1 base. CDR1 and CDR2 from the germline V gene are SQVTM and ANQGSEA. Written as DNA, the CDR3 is TGCAGCGTCCTTAGCGGGAGTGTATCCTACGAGCAGTACTTC. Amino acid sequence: CSVLSGSVSYEQYF.

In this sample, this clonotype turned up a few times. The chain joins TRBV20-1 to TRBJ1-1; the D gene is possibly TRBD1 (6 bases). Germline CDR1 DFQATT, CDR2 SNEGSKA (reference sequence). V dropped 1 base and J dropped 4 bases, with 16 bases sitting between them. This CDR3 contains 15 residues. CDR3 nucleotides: TGCAGTGCTAGAGTCCTAGAACAGGGTGGCACTGAAGCTTTCTTT. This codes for CSARVLEQGGTEAFF.

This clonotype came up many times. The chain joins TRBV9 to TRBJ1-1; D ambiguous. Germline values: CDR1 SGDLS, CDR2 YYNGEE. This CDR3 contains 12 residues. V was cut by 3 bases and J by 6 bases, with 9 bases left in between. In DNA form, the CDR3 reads TGTGCCAGCAGCGGAGGTCTTCCTGAAGCTTTCTTT. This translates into CASSGGLPEAFF.

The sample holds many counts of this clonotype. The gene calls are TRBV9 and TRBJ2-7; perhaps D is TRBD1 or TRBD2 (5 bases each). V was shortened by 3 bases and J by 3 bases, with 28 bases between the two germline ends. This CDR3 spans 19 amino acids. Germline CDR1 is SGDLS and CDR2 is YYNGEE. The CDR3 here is CASSAYPSGAVETDYEQYF. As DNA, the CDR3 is TGTGCCAGCAGCGCGTATCCCTCCGGAGCGGTCGAGACAGACTACGAGCAGTACTTC.